Reported below is one TCR beta chain. MiXCR, applied by TCRdb to the RT-PCR reads, yields one record per CDR3 protein. The sample holds about 200,000 distinct CDR3 sequences, about 38% seen once. This record comes from a study of patients and donors after allogeneic stem cell transplantation. Germline CDR1 SGHRS, CDR2 YFSETQ. V was clipped by 6 bases and J by 0 bases, with 5 bases between them. The CDR3 is made up of 12 amino acids. This clonotype was sampled from a human donor who was either an allogeneic HSCT recipient or a stem cell or donor lymphocyte infusion donor (not recorded which). It is not recorded whose cells these are; they may come from a transplant donor. V and J are TRBV5-1 and TRBJ2-3; D remains ambiguous. Sequenced material: blood, either unsorted or a sorted T cell fraction (not recorded which). This CDR3 is CASTGSTDTQYF. The CDR3 nucleotides read TGCGCCAGCACCGGTAGCACAGATACGCAGTATTTT.